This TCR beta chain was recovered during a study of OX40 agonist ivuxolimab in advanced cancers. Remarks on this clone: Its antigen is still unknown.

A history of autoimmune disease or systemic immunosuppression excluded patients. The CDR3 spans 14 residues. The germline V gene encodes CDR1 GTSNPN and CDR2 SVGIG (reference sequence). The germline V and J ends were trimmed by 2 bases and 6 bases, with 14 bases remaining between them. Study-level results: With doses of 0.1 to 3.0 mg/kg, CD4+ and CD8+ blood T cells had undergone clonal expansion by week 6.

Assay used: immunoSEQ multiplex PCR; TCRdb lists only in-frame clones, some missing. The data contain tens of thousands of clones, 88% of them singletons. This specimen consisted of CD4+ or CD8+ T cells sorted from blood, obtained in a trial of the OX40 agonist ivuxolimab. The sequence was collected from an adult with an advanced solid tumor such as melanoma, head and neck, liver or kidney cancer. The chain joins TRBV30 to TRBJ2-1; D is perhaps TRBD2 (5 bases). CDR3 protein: CAWSPGVRANEQFF. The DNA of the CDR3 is TGTGCCTGGAGTCCCGGGGTAAGGGCCAATGAGCAGTTCTTC. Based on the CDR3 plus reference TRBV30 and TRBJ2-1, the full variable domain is SQTIHQWPATLVQPVGSPLSLECTVEGTSNPNLYWYRQAAGRGLQLLFYSVGIGQISSEVPQNLSASRPQDRQFILSSKKLLLSDSGFYLCAWSPGVRANEQFFGPGTRLTVL.